This T cell receptor beta chain comes out of a study of T cell repertoires in cytomegalovirus infection. Study-level information: Evidence of both CMV infection and a matching HLA type came from public TCR beta signatures. General observations from the study: What dominated the ex vivo response were HLA-C-restricted CMV-specific TCR beta clonotypes. Totalled public TCR beta family frequency picked out people who carried CMV plus the relevant HLA.

This CDR3 comprises 14 residues. The ends were cut back, 5 bases at V and 4 bases at J, with 9 bases in the middle. TCRdb recomputed calls from the reads with MiXCR, one row per CDR3 protein. The sample consists of about 100,000 distinct CDR3 sequences, 20% to 30% of them appearing once. This clonotype was recorded many times. Its antigen is not identified. This TCR was sampled from a human donor in good health (CMV status not recorded). Some clones in this sample may be carry-over from other donors' samples. The sequenced sample consisted of CD8+ T cells from PBMCs. J is TRBJ2-6 and V is TRBV12-3 or TRBV12-4; the D is unclear. The CDR3 DNA reads as TGTGCCAGCAGTACCCTAGGGGGGGCCAACGTCCTGACTTTC. It is translated as CASSTLGGANVLTF.